This TCR beta chain was sequenced in a study of CD8 T cells in Susac syndrome. Background on the study: Patients with Susac syndrome were therapy-naive, on corticosteroids, or on intravenous immunoglobulin alone at the time that blood was drawn.

In germline, CDR1 is WSHSY, CDR2 SAAADI. The germline V and J ends were trimmed by 3 bases and 5 bases, with 7 bases remaining between them. CDR3 length equals 12 residues. Reverse transcription of 0.5 to 1 ug RNA was performed with random hexamers. Via MiXCR, TCRdb re-called the immunoSEQ multiplex PCR reads, giving one row per CDR3 protein. This table holds roughly 250,000 distinct CDR3 sequences, almost 97% found once. Diagnostic criteria defined recently for definite or probable disease were met by the Susac syndrome patients. The authors negatively isolated CD8+ and CD4+ T cells and FACS-enriched TEMRA cells.

The chain links TRBV10-2 to TRBJ1-1, with D unclear. The sample taken for sequencing was CD4+ T cells from PBMCs. This sequence originates from a human donor with Susac syndrome. CDR3 in DNA: TGCGCCAGCAGTGACAGTAGGACTGAAGCTTTCTTT. Its translation is CASSDSRTEAFF.